This T cell receptor beta chain was sequenced during a study of blood T cell repertoires in COVID-19. The wider study: Samples came from the United States, Italy and Spain, spanning acute and convalescent COVID-19. In each case, the material was cDNA or gDNA derived from T cells, B-cell-depleted T cells, or PBMCs.

Original handling: Amplification of reference gene primers was used by the study to estimate nucleated cell counts. Assay: immunoSEQ multiplex PCR; the TCRdb copy retains only in-frame clones and omits some. V and J calls and clone size are copied from that table; D and trimming were computed from the DNA. The table has approximately 24,000 clones, around 90% seen once. CDR1 is SGHRS, CDR2 YFSETQ, per germline. This CDR3 region has 17 residues. V gave up 0 bases and J gave up 1 base, with 16 bases separating them. There are a few counts of this clone. This TCR derives from a woman in her sixties or seventies with active COVID-19. This chain uses TRBV5-1 with TRBJ1-1; D gene uncertain. Source material: peripheral blood. CDR3: CASSLGYREAGNTEAFF. The CDR3 DNA is TGCGCCAGCAGCTTGGGGTACAGAGAGGCGGGGAACACTGAAGCTTTCTTT.